This record looks at one T cell receptor (beta chain) sequence and its context. Germline CDR1 SGHRS, CDR2 YFSETQ. This CDR3 is 12 amino acids long. The V gene lost 5 bases and the J gene lost 3 bases, with 9 bases spanning the gap. Per the authors' pipeline: The assay estimated nucleated cells by amplifying reference gene primers. Repertoires were generated with immunoSEQ multiplex PCR, while TCRdb's copy carries only in-frame clones and drops some. The V and J calls and the clone size are those of that table, but D and trimming were determined from the DNA. The table lists fewer than 120,000 clones, roughly 91% of them singletons. The sample originates from a study of blood T cell repertoires in COVID-19. Turning to the study itself: From the United States, Italy and Spain came samples of acute and convalescent COVID-19. The cDNA or gDNA used as material had been derived from T cells, B-cell-depleted T cells, or PBMCs.

This TCR came from a woman aged 45-65 years with acute or convalescent COVID-19. The V gene is TRBV5-1, the J gene TRBJ2-7; no clear D gene. Sequenced sample: peripheral blood. The CDR3 here is CASRGSSYEQYF. The CDR3 DNA follows: TGCGCCAGCAGAGGTAGCAGCTACGAGCAGTACTTC.